This T cell receptor beta chain emerged from a study of T cells in Graves' hyperthyroidism and ophthalmopathy (dated by TCRdb to between 2018 and 2020). Regarding the complete study: Peripheral blood samples were taken at initial diagnosis, before any treatment was given. To identify TCR V-J signatures that set the groups apart, the researchers used a discovery cohort of 90 to 100 patients, made up of 40 to 45 with Graves' ophthalmopathy and some 60 with stable Graves' hyperthyroidism. TCR Vbeta CDR3 sequencing of some 140 peripheral blood samples (over 40 ophthalmopathy, about 80 hyperthyroidism and around 17 progressor patients) is reported in the paper. After blood sampling, hyperthyroidism patients were treated with methimazole at a starting dose of 30 mg daily, and ophthalmopathy patients were treated with high-dose intravenous methylprednisolone. An independent validation cohort of under 20 hyperthyroidism patients and roughly 16 patients who later progressed to ophthalmopathy tested prospective prediction of ophthalmopathy. In addition, the study compared T-cell repertoires in thyroid tissue and in blood from five or six Graves' hyperthyroidism patients. The approximately 90 discovery patients were randomly split 7:3 into training and test sets. Overall study outcomes, separate from this receptor: In cross-validation, a model built on a 13 V-J signature told ophthalmopathy apart from stable hyperthyroidism with less than 90% sensitivity and approximately 81% specificity, and in testing the same model reached 80%/75%. In validation, the model predicted progression to ophthalmopathy with 60% to 71% sensitivity and less than 75% specificity, a median of approximately 6.7 months before onset. Most expanded thyroid clonotypes (frequency above 0.001) were also found in blood, which suggests that blood repertoires may mirror thyroid immune responses. Sample size was not statistically predetermined, and blinding of investigators to group allocation was not performed.

The TCR beta CDR3 regions were amplified from RNA transcripts. The first round of RT-PCR for the TCR CDR3 was performed with the HTBI primer set and the Qiagen OneStep RT-PCR kit. Libraries were constructed in a second round of multiplex PCR, after which size selection and purification were performed. Sequencing of the libraries was done on an Illumina HiSeq2000 using paired-end 100 bp reads. The authors processed their data as follows. SOAPnuke was used to process the raw data, with reads discarded if the reads contained adapters or uncalled bases, had a mean Phred below 15, or lacked an exact constant-primer or identifier match. COPE v1.2.5 was used to merge high-quality paired reads, and clonotypes were defined as unique nucleotide sequences. MiTCR v1.1 was used to align the clonotypes against IMGT TRBV, TRBD and TRBJ reference segments. The analysis included only V-J combinations with a frequency above 0.0001, which together covered 98% to 99.2% of the repertoires. A TCS score was defined as the ratio of F50 (clonal expansion) to E x V (chaos), with BLOSUM62-based TCRdist applied between CDR3 peptides within each V-J. Welch's t-statistics and random forest reduced 514 V-J features to under 15, which were used in a naive Bayes classifier (R e1071). The public reads were quality trimmed at Q25 with fastp and then assembled into clones with MiXCR by TCRdb, keeping productive beta chains. Duplicate CDR3 protein sequences are folded into a single record with the most common DNA and genes. These V and J calls originate from TCRdb's pipeline instead of the authors' own analysis. This sample has 390,000 or so distinct CDR3 sequences in its table, and about 15% of those were observed once. The biggest ten clones account for around 13% of the sample.

Ophthalmopathy patients had moderately to severely active disease, Clinical Activity Score of at least 3, NOSPECS grade of at least 4, and duration under 3 months. Patients with uncontrolled infections, other autoimmune diseases, pregnancy or lactation were excluded. Clinical symptoms, serum thyroxine and TRAb, thyroid ultrasound, and orbital computed tomography formed the basis for the diagnoses. PBMCs were separated from around 9.1 ml of fresh peripheral blood using Ficoll-Paque density gradient centrifugation. Total RNA was extracted with Trizol reagent, and quality was checked on an Agilent 2100 Bioanalyzer. Of note for this clonotype: Its antigen is still unknown. Base qualities are missing; no much larger clone stands one base away.

From cysteine to phenylalanine, the CDR3 is 16 amino acids long. Kept here is only the CDR3 DNA, which spans 48 bases and is read in frame from base 1. V loses 1 base of germline sequence and J loses 0 bases, and the interval between the two ends is 10 bases. The CDR1 and CDR2 encoded by the germline V gene are SGHVS and FNYEAQ. The V gene is TRBV7-6 and the J gene is TRBJ2-1, and TRBD2 may be the D gene, going by 6 matching bases. The TCR originated in a man aged 18-30 years with Graves' ophthalmopathy. The specimen was blood. The DNA sequence is as follows: TGTGCCAGCAGCTTAGAGGCTAGCGACTCCTACAATGAGCAGTTCTTC. It translates as CASSLEASDSYNEQFF.